This T cell receptor beta chain was sequenced during a study of T cell responses to AZD1222 COVID-19 vaccine. Sequencing used immunoSEQ multiplex PCR; TCRdb keeps in-frame clones, though not all of them. The sample yields about 120,000 clones, approximately 92% seen once. Second doses that came at about 4 or about 12 weeks were put together. The study, taken as a whole, reports: CD4 TCRs linked to vaccination spanned spike, dominating at 160-218 and 743-854. Nearly half of spike-specific TCRs reportedly go after variant regions that carry no mutations.

This clone was detected only once. What it binds is unknown. Looked up from germline, CDR1 is MNHEY and CDR2 is SMNVEV (reference sequence). The CDR3 consists of 17 residues. The ends lost 6 bases at V and 8 bases at J; junction bases unmatched: 15. The gene calls are TRBV27 and TRBJ1-6, with TRBD1 matching 8 bases. Sequencing was performed on peripheral blood, taken 28 days after the second AZD1222 dose. The source is an adult who received the AZD1222 COVID-19 vaccine. CDR3 protein: CASRKPNDRGPYSPLHF. The CDR3 nucleotides read TGTGCCAGCAGGAAGCCTAATGACAGGGGCCCGTATTCACCCCTCCACTTT.